These 27 T cell receptor beta chains came from one sample sequenced in a study of shared clonotypes between healthy human individuals. Here immunoSEQ multiplex PCR was the method, and the copy in TCRdb shows in-frame clones only, minus some. The sample holds millions of clones, approximately 93% seen once. Sequences were obtained from naive CD4+ T cells from PBMCs. Described subset: CD45RA+ positively selected. These receptors all stem from a man aged 18 to 29 in good health. Some clones in this sample may be carry-over from other donors' samples.

V usage is TRBV5-4 and J usage is TRBJ1-3, with D hard to call. Trimming removed 4 bases from V and 0 bases from J, with 8 bases in between. The CDR3 covers 14 residues. Germline V gene lookup returns CDR1 SGHNT and CDR2 YYREEE (reference sequence). CDR3 in amino acids: CASSRGTSGNTIYF. CDR3 in DNA: TGTGCCAGCAGCCGGGGAACCTCTGGAAACACCATATATTTT. The whole variable domain, remainder taken from reference TRBV5-4 and TRBJ1-3, is ETGVTQSPTHLIKTRGQQVTLRCSSQSGHNTVSWYQQALGQGPQFIFQYYREEENGRGNFPPRFSGLQFPNYSSELNVNALELDDSALYLCASSRGTSGNTIYFGEGSWLTVV.

V and J are TRBV30 and TRBJ2-2, with D possibly TRBD1 on 6 matching bases. Trimming took off 3 bases at V and 0 bases at J, with 11 bases between the two ends. Looked up from germline, CDR1 is GTSNPN and CDR2 is SVGIG (reference sequence). CDR3 length equals 15 residues. The CDR3 here is CAWRGAGSNTGELFF. The DNA of the CDR3 is TGTGCCTGGAGGGGGGCGGGCTCGAACACCGGGGAGCTGTTTTTT.

This chain joins TRBV28 and TRBJ2-1; 12 bases align to TRBD2. V dropped 6 bases and J dropped 12; count of bases not matched to a gene: 18. This CDR3 spans 17 amino acids. CDR1 and CDR2 (germline): MDHEN, SYDVKM. The CDR3 nucleotides are TGTGCCAGCAGCTACCGGCTGGGACTAGCGGGTAAGTCAGGGCAGTTCTTC. This gives the protein CASSYRLGLAGKSGQFF.

The chain links TRBV5-1 to TRBJ1-2, with 7 bases that match TRBD1. Germline V lookup: CDR1 SGHRS, CDR2 YFSETQ. The CDR3 consists of 13 residues. The ends lost 5 bases at V and 7 bases at J; junction bases unmatched: 8. CDR3 nucleotides: TGCGCCAGCAGTCCTAGACAGGGCTCTGGCTACACCTTC. This sequence encodes CASSPRQGSGYTF.

This chain connects TRBV5-1 to TRBJ2-3; 8 bases align to TRBD2. The ends lost 0 bases at V and 2 bases at J; junction bases unmatched: 5. The CDR3 has 16 residues. CDR1 SGHRS and CDR2 YFSETQ come from the germline V gene. The CDR3 coding sequence is TGCGCCAGCAGCTTGGCGGTAGCGGGGCTCACAGATACGCAGTATTTT. Its protein product is CASSLAVAGLTDTQYF.

The J gene is TRBJ1-1, the V gene TRBV5-8, with D unresolved. The CDR3 length is 14 residues. In germline, CDR1 is SGHTS, CDR2 YDEGEE. V shed 5 bases and J shed 5 bases, with 16 bases lying between them. CDR3 residues: CASRFVNGRTEAFF. The CDR3, as DNA: TGTGCCAGCAGGTTTGTTAATGGAAGAACTGAAGCTTTCTTT. Full variable domain (rest looked up from reference TRBV5-8 and TRBJ1-1): EAGVTQSPTHLIKTRGQQATLRCSPISGHTSVYWYQQALGLGLQFLLWYDEGEERNRGNFPPRFSGRQFPNYSSELNVNALELEDSALYLCASRFVNGRTEAFFGQGTRLTVV.

V gene TRBV12-5 combines with J gene TRBJ1-1; D may be TRBD1 (5 bases). V gave up 1 base and J gave up 4 bases, with 7 bases separating them. There are 13 residues in the CDR3. Germline V CDR1 and CDR2: LGHNT, FRNRAP. The DNA of the CDR3 is TGTGCTAGTGGTTTGGCAGGGTTCACTGAAGCTTTCTTT. Translation gives CASGLAGFTEAFF.

This chain joins TRBV27 and TRBJ2-1, with D unclear. The CDR3 consists of 12 residues. The V end lost 8 bases, the J end lost 7 bases, and 12 bases lay between the germline ends. Germline V gives CDR1 MNHEY, CDR2 SMNVEV (reference sequence). CDR3 sequence (DNA): TGTGCCAGCCGGAATGGAAAAAATGAGCAGTTCTTC. It encodes CASRNGKNEQFF.

This chain links TRBV5-1 with TRBJ1-2, with D unclear. The CDR3 covers 15 residues. Germline V gene data show CDR1 as SGHRS and CDR2 as YFSETQ. The V end was cut by 1 base, the J end by 2 bases, with 12 bases between. This chain's CDR3 is CASSLQKGYNYGYTF. The CDR3, as DNA: TGCGCCAGCAGCTTGCAAAAGGGTTACAACTATGGCTACACCTTC.

This clone is a singleton in its sample. The chain is built from TRBV4-3 and TRBJ2-5; D is undetermined. This CDR3 region has 15 residues. Deletions cut 2 bases from V and 2 bases from J, with 12 bases between. Germline CDR1 reads LGHNA; CDR2 reads YSLEER. CDR3 DNA: TGCGCCAGCAGCCAACAAGGCCAGAAGCAAGAGACCCAGTACTTC. Amino acid sequence: CASSQQGQKQETQYF.

J is TRBJ1-4 and V is TRBV25-1; D is ambiguous. Germline CDR1 is MGHDK and CDR2 is SYGVNS. This CDR3 spans 16 amino acids. V dropped 3 bases and J dropped 8 bases, with 19 bases sitting between them. CDR3 nucleotide sequence: TGTGCCAGCAGTGATGGCGGATACAAGCACAGCGAAAAACTGTTTTTT. Its translation: CASSDGGYKHSEKLFF.

This chain connects TRBV5-1 to TRBJ2-1; perhaps TRBD2 as D (6 bases). The V gene lost 4 bases and the J gene lost 4 bases, with 18 bases spanning the gap. The CDR3 contains 16 residues. Looked up from germline, CDR1 is SGHRS and CDR2 is YFSETQ. CDR3 DNA sequence: TGCGCCAGCAGCGGCGGGATGACCGTTCTATACAATGAGCAGTTCTTC. Its translation is CASSGGMTVLYNEQFF.

The V call is TRBV7-9, the J call TRBJ2-3; D tentatively fits TRBD1 or TRBD2 (7 bases each). The CDR3 is made up of 17 amino acids. V shed 5 bases and J shed 5 bases, with 23 bases lying between them. Germline values: CDR1 SEHNR, CDR2 FQNEAQ (reference sequence). CDR3 nucleotides: TGTGCCAGCAGCCGGGTTGCCAGGGGGAGGGCCGGAGATACGCAGTATTTT. Translation: CASSRVARGRAGDTQYF.

Turning to this clone: This sample includes further DNA sequences coding for the same CDR3. The gene calls are TRBV29-1 and TRBJ1-1; D is ambiguous. The V and J ends lost 1 base and 0 bases respectively, with 6 bases between them. This CDR3 spans 13 amino acids. Germline CDR1 is SQVTM and CDR2 is ANQGSEA. CDR3 residues: CSVEGLMNTEAFF. CDR3 DNA sequence: TGCAGCGTTGAAGGCCTTATGAACACTGAAGCTTTCTTT.

The V and J genes are TRBV28 and TRBJ2-4; unclear D gene. V was trimmed by 5 bases and J by 6 bases, leaving 11 bases between them. The CDR3 covers 13 residues. Per germline, CDR1 MDHEN and CDR2 SYDVKM. CDR3 nucleotide sequence: TGTGCCAGCAGTCCCATTTTCGGAAACATTCAGTACTTC. Encoded protein: CASSPIFGNIQYF.

The rearrangement links TRBV2 to TRBJ2-5; D may be TRBD2 (6 bases). Germline-derived CDR1 and CDR2 are SNHLY and FYNNEI. Trimming took 6 bases from V and 3 from J, leaving 11 bases between them. The CDR3 covers 13 residues. The CDR3 region is CASSRETEETQYF. The CDR3 DNA reads as TGTGCCAGCAGCCGGGAGACAGAAGAGACCCAGTACTTC.

The J gene is TRBJ2-7, the V gene TRBV6-5; 12 bases line up with TRBD2. Germline V gene lookup returns CDR1 MNHEY and CDR2 SVGAGI. This CDR3 is 14 amino acids long. The V gene end was trimmed by 5 bases and the J gene end by 5 bases; junction bases not matched to a gene: 4. The DNA of the CDR3 is TGTGCCAGCAGTCCCCTAGCGGGAGGGAACGAGCAGTACTTC. Encoded protein: CASSPLAGGNEQYF.

The chain combines TRBV25-1 with TRBJ2-2; 7 bases fit TRBD1. Germline V lookup: CDR1 MGHDK, CDR2 SYGVNS. Trimming removed 6 bases from V and 8 bases from J; junction bases left unmatched: 12. The length of the CDR3 is 15 residues. CDR3 DNA: TGTGCCAGCAGCCCCCCGGCGACAGGGTTAGGGGAGCTGTTTTTT. Residues: CASSPPATGLGELFF.

The genes are TRBV14 and TRBJ2-5; D might be TRBD1 or TRBD2, each matching 5 bases. This CDR3 contains 14 residues. Germline lookup yields CDR1 SGHDN and CDR2 FVKESK. Trimming shortened V by 0 bases and J by 7 bases, and 12 bases separated the two germline ends. CDR3 nucleotide sequence: TGTGCCAGCAGCCAAGATATGTGGGGGACGACCCAGTACTTC. Amino acids: CASSQDMWGTTQYF.

The chain couples TRBV28 to TRBJ1-5, with 9 bases aligning to TRBD1. This CDR3 is 15 amino acids long. The germline gives CDR1 MDHEN, CDR2 SYDVKM. The J segment lost 12 bases and the V segment lost 3 bases, leaving 12 bases of the junction unmatched. The CDR3 DNA follows: TGTGCCAGCAGTTTGTCACAGGGGGCACCTGGAGGCCAGCATTTT. It codes for CASSLSQGAPGGQHF. The full variable domain, completed using reference TRBV28 and TRBJ1-5, is DVKVTQSSRYLVKRTGEKVFLECVQDMDHENMFWYRQDPGLGLRLIYFSYDVKMKEKGDIPEGYSVSREKKERFSLILESASTNQTSMYLCASSLSQGAPGGQHFGDGTRLSIL.

The sample holds a few counts of this clone. J is TRBJ1-2 and V is TRBV20-1, with D unclear. The length of the CDR3 is 10 residues. Germline V gene data show CDR1 as DFQATT and CDR2 as SNEGSKA (reference sequence). V gave up 3 bases and J gave up 8 bases, with 7 bases separating them. The CDR3: CSASLPGYTF. In DNA, the CDR3 is TGCAGTGCTAGTTTGCCAGGCTACACCTTC.

The rearrangement joins TRBV28 to TRBJ1-1; the D gene is possibly TRBD1 (6 bases). CDR1 is MDHEN, CDR2 SYDVKM, per germline. Trimming left V 3 bases short and J 11 bases short, with 19 bases between. The CDR3 contains 14 residues. DNA of the CDR3: TGTGCCAGCAGTTTTGGACAGATCGCTGGCGGGGCTTTCTTT. Encoded protein: CASSFGQIAGGAFF.

The genes are TRBV2 and TRBJ2-5; possibly TRBD2 for D (5 bases). Trimming pared 3 bases from V and 6 bases from J, leaving 17 bases between. The CDR3 is 15 residues long. CDR1 and CDR2 (germline): SNHLY, FYNNEI. The CDR3, as DNA: TGTGCCAGCAGTGACGATCTCGGGGTGGCGAAGACCCAGTACTTC. This gives the protein CASSDDLGVAKTQYF.

The genes are TRBV28 and TRBJ2-1; 8 positions match TRBD2. J gave up 9 bases and V 9 bases, and 10 bases lay outside the gene matches. CDR3 length equals 13 residues. Germline loops: CDR1 MDHEN, CDR2 SYDVKM. CDR3 loop: CASQSGSDGEQFF. The CDR3 DNA reads TGTGCCAGTCAAAGCGGGAGTGATGGTGAGCAGTTCTTC.

The chain carries TRBV5-1 and TRBJ2-1, with 9 positions matching TRBD2. The germline V gene encodes CDR1 SGHRS and CDR2 YFSETQ. The CDR3 contains 14 residues. J lost 3 bases, V lost 7 bases, and 5 bases had no gene match. CDR3 DNA sequence: TGCGCCAGCGGGCGGGAGGGCCACTACAATGAGCAGTTCTTC. Encoded protein: CASGREGHYNEQFF. Based on the CDR3 plus reference TRBV5-1 and TRBJ2-1, the full variable domain is KAGVTQTPRYLIKTRGQQVTLSCSPISGHRSVSWYQQTPGQGLQFLFEYFSETQRNKGNFPGRFSGRQFSNSRSEMNVSTLELGDSALYLCASGREGHYNEQFFGPGTRLTVL.

Comments on this clone: Other nucleotide sequences in the sample specify the same CDR3. The genes are TRBV2 and TRBJ2-6; D not certain. There are 14 residues in the CDR3. V lost 4 bases and J 0 bases, leaving 4 bases between the germline ends. CDR1 and CDR2 from the germline V gene are SNHLY and FYNNEI. Here the CDR3 DNA reads TGTGCCAGCAGTGTAGACTCTGGGGCCAACGTCCTGACTTTC. It encodes CASSVDSGANVLTF.

The chain uses TRBV6-1 and TRBJ1-2; D might be TRBD1 (6 bases). V was trimmed by 5 bases and J by 4 bases, leaving 14 bases between them. Germline loops: CDR1 MNHNS, CDR2 SASEGT. This CDR3 has 14 amino acids. The CDR3 DNA reads TGTGCCAGCAGTTTTCCGACAGGTCCCTATGGCTACACCTTC. It translates to CASSFPTGPYGYTF.